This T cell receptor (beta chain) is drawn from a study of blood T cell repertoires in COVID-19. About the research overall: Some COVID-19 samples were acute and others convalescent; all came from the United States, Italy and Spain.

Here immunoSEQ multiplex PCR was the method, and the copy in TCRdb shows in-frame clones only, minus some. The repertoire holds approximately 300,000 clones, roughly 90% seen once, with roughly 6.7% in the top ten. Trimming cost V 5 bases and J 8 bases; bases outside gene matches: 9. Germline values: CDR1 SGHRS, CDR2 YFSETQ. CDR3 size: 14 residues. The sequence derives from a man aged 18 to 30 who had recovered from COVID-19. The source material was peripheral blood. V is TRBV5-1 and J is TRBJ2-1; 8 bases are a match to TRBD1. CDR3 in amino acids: CASRVGAGGDEQFF. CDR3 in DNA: TGCGCCAGCAGGGTAGGGGCAGGGGGCGATGAGCAGTTCTTC.